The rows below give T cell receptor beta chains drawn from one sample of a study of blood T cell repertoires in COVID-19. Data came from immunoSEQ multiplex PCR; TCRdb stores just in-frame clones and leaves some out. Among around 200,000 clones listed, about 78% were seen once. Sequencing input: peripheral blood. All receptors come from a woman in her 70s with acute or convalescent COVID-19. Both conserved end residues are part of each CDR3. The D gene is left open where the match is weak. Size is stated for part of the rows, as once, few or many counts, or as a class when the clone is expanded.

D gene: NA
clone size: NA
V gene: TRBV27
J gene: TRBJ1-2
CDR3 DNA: TGTGCCAGCAGTTTATCCTCCGGGGATGGCTACACCTTC
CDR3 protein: CASSLSSGDGYTF

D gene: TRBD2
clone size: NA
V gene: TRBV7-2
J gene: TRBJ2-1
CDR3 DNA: TGTGCCAGCAGACCTGGCGGGGGGATGAATGAGCAGTTCTTC
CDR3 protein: CASRPGGGMNEQFF

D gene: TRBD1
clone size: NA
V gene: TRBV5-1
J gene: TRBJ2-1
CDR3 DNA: TGCGCCAGCAGCACCGGACAGGGGAATGAGCAGTTCTTC
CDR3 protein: CASSTGQGNEQFF

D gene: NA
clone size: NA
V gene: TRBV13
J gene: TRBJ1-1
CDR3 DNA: TGTGCCAGCAGCGGAGGGTGGGCTGAAGCTTTCTTT
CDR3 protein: CASSGGWAEAFF

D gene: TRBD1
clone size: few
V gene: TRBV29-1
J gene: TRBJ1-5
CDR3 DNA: TGCAGCGTTACCGGGACAGGGGGGAGGGGCAATCAGCCCCAGCATTTT
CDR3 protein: CSVTGTGGRGNQPQHF

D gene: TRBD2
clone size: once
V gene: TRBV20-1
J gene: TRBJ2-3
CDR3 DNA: TGCAGTGCTAGTAGCGGGAGGGGCTCGGGAACGCAGTATTTT
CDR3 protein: CSASSGRGSGTQYF

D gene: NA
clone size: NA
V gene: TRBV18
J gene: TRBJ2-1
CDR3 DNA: TGTGCCAGCTCACAAGAGGGGGATGAGCAGTTCTTC
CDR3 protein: CASSQEGDEQFF

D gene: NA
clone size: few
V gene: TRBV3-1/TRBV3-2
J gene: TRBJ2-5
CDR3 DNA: TGTGCCAGCAGCCAAGATTCATACCAAGAGACCCAGTACTTC
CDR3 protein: CASSQDSYQETQYF

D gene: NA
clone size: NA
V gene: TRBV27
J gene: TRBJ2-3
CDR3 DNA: TGTGCCAGCAGCCCCTTTGGCACAGATACGCAGTATTTT
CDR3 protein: CASSPFGTDTQYF

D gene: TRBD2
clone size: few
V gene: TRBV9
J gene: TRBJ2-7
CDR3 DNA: TGTGCCAGCAGCGCGGAAGGAGCGGGAGCGGACGAGCAGTACTTC
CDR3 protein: CASSAEGAGADEQYF

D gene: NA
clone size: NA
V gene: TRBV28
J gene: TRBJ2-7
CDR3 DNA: TGTGCCAGCAGTTCTCTGGGGGGGCTTACCTACGAGCAGTACTTC
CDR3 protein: CASSSLGGLTYEQYF

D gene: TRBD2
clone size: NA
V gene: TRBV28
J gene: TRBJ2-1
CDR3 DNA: TGTGCCAGCAGGTCACTAGCGGGAGTGAATGAGCAGTTCTTC
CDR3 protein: CASRSLAGVNEQFF

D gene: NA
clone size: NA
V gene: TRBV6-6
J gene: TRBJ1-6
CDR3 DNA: TGTGCCAGCAGTTACAGGGAGGCACCCCTCCACTTT
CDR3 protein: CASSYREAPLHF

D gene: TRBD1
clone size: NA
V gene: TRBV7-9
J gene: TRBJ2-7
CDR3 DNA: TGTGCCAGCAGCCTCGGACAGGGGCGCTCCTACGAGCAGTACTTC
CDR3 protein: CASSLGQGRSYEQYF

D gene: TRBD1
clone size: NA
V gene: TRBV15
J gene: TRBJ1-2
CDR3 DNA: TGTGCCACCAGCTCTCGCGACAGGGGTTTTGTCTACACCTTC
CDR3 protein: CATSSRDRGFVYTF

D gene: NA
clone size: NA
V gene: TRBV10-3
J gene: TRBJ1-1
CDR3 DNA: TGTGCCATCAGTGATGAAGTCAGGGGCAAAACTGAAGCTTTCTTT
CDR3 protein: CAISDEVRGKTEAFF

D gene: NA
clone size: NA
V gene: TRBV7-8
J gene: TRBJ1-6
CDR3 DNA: TGTGCCAGCAGCCACAGGGCCTCCTATAATTCACCCCTCCACTTT
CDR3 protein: CASSHRASYNSPLHF

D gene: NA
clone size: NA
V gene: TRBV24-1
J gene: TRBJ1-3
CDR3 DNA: TGTGCCACCAGTGATGCCAGCGCAGGAAACACCATATATTTT
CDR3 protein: CATSDASAGNTIYF

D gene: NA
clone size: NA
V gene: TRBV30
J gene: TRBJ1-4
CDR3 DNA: TGTGCCTGGAGGAAAGGGGCTGGGGTTAATGAAAAACTGTTTTTT
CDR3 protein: CAWRKGAGVNEKLFF

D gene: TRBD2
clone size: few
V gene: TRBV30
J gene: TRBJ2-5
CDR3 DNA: TGTGCCTGGAGTGTAGAGGAGCGGGAGGGAGAGACCCAGTACTTC
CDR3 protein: CAWSVEEREGETQYF

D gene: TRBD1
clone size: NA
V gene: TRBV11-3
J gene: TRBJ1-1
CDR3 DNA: TGTGCCAGCAGCGCCGGACAGGGAGCTGAAGCTTTCTTT
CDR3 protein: CASSAGQGAEAFF

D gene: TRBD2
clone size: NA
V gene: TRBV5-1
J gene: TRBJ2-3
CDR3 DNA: TGCGCCGGATGTGCTAGCGGGATTTCCGGTCGGGATACGCAGTATTTT
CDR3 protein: CAGCASGISGRDTQYF

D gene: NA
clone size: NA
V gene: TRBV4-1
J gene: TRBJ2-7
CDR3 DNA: TGCGCCAGCAGCCAAGGCAGGGATCCCTACGAGCAGTACTTC
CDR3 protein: CASSQGRDPYEQYF

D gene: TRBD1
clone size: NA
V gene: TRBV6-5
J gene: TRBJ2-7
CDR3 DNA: TGTGCCAGCAGTTACTCGCCAGGACAGGGAGTCTACGAGCAGTACTTC
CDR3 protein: CASSYSPGQGVYEQYF

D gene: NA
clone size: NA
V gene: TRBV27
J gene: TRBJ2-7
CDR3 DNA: TGTGCCAGCTTCCCCCCAATGTCGGGAGTCTACGAGCAGTACTTC
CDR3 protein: CASFPPMSGVYEQYF

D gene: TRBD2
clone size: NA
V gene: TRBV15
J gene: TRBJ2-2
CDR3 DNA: TGTGCCACCAGCAGATCCCCCGGACTAGCGGGAGGGCCTACCCCGAGCTCCGGGGAGCTGTTTTTT
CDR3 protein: CATSRSPGLAGGPTPSSGELFF

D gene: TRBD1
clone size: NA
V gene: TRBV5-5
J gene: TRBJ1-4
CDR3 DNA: TGTGCCAGCAGCGTCGGGACAGAAGAAAAACTGTTTTTT
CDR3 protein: CASSVGTEEKLFF

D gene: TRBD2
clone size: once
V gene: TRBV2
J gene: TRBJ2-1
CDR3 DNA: TGTGCCAGCGGTCGGGAGGTTGACAATGAGCAGTTCTTC
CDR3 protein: CASGREVDNEQFF

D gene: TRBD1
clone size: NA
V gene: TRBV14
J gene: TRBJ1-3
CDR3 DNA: TGTGCCAGCAGCCAAGGACTCGGGACAGGTGTTTTCTCTGGAAACACCATATATTTT
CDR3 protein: CASSQGLGTGVFSGNTIYF

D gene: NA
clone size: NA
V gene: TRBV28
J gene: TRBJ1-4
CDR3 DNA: TGTGCCACCGGCGGGGGTATAGGGACTAATGAAAAACTGTTTTTT
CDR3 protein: CATGGGIGTNEKLFF

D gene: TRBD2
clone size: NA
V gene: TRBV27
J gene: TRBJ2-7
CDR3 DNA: TGTGCCAGCAGTTTTGGGGGGACTAGTCAGACATACGAGCAGTACTTC
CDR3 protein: CASSFGGTSQTYEQYF

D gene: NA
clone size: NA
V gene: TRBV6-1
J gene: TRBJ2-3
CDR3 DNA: TGTGCCAGCAGTGAAGTCTTCGTAGCCACAGATACGCAGTATTTT
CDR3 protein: CASSEVFVATDTQYF

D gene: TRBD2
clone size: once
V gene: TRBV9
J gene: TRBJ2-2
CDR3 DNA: TGTGCCAGCGCGGGAGGGAACACCGGGGAGCTGTTTTTT
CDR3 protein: CASAGGNTGELFF

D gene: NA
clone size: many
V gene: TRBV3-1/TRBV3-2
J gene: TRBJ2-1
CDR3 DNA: TGTGCCAGCAGCCAAGATTGGGGGGTGGGCGAGCAGTTCTTC
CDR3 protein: CASSQDWGVGEQFF

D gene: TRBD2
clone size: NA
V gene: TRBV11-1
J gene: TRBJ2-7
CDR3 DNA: TGTGCCAGCAGCCCCACTAGCGGGACTTTCTACGAGCAGTACTTC
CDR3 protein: CASSPTSGTFYEQYF

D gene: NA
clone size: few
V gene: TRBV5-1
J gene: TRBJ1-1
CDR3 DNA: TGCGCCAGCAGCTTGGGGGGAGGGGAGAACACTGAAGCTTTCTTT
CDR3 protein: CASSLGGGENTEAFF

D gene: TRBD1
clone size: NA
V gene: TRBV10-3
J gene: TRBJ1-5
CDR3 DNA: TGTGCCATCAGCCCGGGACAGGGGTCTGGAGGCAATCAGCCCCAGCATTTT
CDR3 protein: CAISPGQGSGGNQPQHF

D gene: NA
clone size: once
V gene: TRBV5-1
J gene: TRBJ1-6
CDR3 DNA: TGCGCCAGCAGCTTGGTGGAGGGGCAGGATTCACCCCTCCACTTT
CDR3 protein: CASSLVEGQDSPLHF

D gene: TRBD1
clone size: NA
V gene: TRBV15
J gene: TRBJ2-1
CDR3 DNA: TGTGCCACCAGCATAAACAGGGGGCGCGATGAGCAGTTCTTC
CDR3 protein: CATSINRGRDEQFF

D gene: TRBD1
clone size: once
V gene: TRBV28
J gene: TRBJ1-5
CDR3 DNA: TGTGCCAGCAGTAGGGGGCCCCGCAATCAGCCCCAGCATTTT
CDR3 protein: CASSRGPRNQPQHF

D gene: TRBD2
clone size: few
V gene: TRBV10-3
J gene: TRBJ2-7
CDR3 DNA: TGTGCCAGCAGGACGGGGGGGGCTAGTATCTACGAGCAGTACTTC
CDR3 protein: CASRTGGASIYEQYF

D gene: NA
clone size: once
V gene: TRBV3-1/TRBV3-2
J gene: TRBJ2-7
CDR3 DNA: TGTGCCAGCAGCTCTTCGACAGAGTACGACTACGAGCAGTACTTC
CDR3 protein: CASSSSTEYDYEQYF

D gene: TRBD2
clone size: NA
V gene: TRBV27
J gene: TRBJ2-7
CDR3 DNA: TGTGCCAGCAGGTGGACTAGCGGGACCTACGAGCAGTACTTC
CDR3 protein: CASRWTSGTYEQYF

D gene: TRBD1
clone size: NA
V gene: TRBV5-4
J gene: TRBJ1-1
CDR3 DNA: TGTGCCAGCAGCCAAAGACAGGGTTGGGGCACTGAAGCTTTCTTT
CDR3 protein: CASSQRQGWGTEAFF

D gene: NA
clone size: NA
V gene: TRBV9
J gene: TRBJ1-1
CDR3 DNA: TGTGCCAGCAGCGTAGAGGGAGACACTGAAGCTTTCTTT
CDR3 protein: CASSVEGDTEAFF

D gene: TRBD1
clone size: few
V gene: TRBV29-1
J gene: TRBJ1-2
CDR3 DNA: TGCAGCGTTGACAGGGGGGCCTATGGCTACACCTTC
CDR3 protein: CSVDRGAYGYTF

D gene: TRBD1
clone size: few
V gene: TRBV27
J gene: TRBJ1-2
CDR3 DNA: TGTGCCAGCAGGTCCCGGACAGGGGCTGGCTATGGCTACACCTTC
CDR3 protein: CASRSRTGAGYGYTF

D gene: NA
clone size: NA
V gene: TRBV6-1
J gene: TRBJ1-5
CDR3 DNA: TGTGCCAGCAGTGAACCCAGGCAGGGACATAGCAATCAGCCCCAGCATTTT
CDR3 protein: CASSEPRQGHSNQPQHF

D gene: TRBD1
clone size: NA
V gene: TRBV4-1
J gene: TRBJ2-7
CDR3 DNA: TGCGCCAGCAGCCAGGCTTTGGGACAGGGGGAGTACGAGCAGTACTTC
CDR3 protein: CASSQALGQGEYEQYF

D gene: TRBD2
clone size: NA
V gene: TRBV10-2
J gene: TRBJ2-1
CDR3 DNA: TGCGCCAGCTTAACTAGCGGGAGTTTTAATGAGCAGTTCTTC
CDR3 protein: CASLTSGSFNEQFF

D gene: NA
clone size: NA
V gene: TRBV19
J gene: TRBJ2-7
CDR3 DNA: TGTGCCAGTAGTATAGGGCGGACGGCGGGTGAGCAGTACTTC
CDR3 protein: CASSIGRTAGEQYF

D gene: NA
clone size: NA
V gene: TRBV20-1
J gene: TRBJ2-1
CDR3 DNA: TGCAGTGCAAAACTTAACAATGAGCAGTTCTTC
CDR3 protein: CSAKLNNEQFF

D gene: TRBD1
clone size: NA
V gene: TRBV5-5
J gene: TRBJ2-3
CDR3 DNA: TGTGCCACCAAGCGGACAGGGGTTAGCACAGATACGCAGTATTTT
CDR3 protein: CATKRTGVSTDTQYF

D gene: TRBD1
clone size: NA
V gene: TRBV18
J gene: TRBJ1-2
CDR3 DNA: TGTGCCAGCTCACCAAGAATGCTGGGGGACAGTAACTATGGCTACACCTTC
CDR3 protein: CASSPRMLGDSNYGYTF

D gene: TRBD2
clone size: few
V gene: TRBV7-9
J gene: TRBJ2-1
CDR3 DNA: TGTGCCAGCAGCCCCCGACTAGCGGGAACTTACAATGAGCAGTTCTTC
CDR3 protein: CASSPRLAGTYNEQFF

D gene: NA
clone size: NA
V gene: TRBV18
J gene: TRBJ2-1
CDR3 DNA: TGTGCCAGCTCACCACCACCCGAGTCAAACAATGAGCAGTTCTTC
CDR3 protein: CASSPPPESNNEQFF

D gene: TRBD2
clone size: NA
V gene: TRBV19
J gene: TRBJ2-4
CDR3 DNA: TGTGCCAGTAGTAGTGGGACTAGCGGAAAAAACATTCAGTACTTC
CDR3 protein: CASSSGTSGKNIQYF

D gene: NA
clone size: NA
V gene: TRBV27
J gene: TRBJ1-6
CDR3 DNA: TGTGCCAGCAGTTTATCCAGCTCCTATAATTCACCCCTCCACTTT
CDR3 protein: CASSLSSSYNSPLHF

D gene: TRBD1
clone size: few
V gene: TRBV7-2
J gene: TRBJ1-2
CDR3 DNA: TGTGCCAGCAGCCCCGGGACAGGGGGCTCTGGCTACACCTTC
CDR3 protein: CASSPGTGGSGYTF